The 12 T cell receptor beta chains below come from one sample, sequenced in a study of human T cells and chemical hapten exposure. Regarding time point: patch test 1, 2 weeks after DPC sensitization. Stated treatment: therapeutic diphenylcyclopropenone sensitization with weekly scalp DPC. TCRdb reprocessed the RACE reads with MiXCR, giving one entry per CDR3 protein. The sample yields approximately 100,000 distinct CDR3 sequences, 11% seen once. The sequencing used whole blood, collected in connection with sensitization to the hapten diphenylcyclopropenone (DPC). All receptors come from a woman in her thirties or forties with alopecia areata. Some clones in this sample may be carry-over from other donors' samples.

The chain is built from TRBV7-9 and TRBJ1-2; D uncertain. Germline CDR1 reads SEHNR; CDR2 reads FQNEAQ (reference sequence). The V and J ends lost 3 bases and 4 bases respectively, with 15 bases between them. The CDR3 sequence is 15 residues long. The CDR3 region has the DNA TGTGCCAGCAGCTTGACGGACCGGGCCGGCTATGGCTACACCTTC. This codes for CASSLTDRAGYGYTF.

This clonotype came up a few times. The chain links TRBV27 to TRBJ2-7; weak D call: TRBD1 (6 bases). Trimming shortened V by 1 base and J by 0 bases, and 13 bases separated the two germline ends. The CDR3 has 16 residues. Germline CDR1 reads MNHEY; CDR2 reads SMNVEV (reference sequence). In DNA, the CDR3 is TGTGCCAGCAGTTTATGGGGGACATCGAGCTCCTACGAGCAGTACTTC. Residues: CASSLWGTSSSYEQYF.

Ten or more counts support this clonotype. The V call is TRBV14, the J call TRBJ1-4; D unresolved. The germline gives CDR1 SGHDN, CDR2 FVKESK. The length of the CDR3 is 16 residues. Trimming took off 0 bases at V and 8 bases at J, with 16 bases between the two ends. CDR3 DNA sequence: TGTGCCAGCAGCCAAGATCCGAGCAGAGCGAGCGAAAAACTGTTTTTT. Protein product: CASSQDPSRASEKLFF.

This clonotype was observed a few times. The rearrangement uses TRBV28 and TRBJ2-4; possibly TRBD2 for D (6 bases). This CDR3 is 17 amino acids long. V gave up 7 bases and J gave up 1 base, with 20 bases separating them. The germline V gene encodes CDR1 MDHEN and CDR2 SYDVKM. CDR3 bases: TGTGCCAGCACCTCGCGCCCGGGCGGGATGGCCAAAAACATTCAGTACTTC. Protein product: CASTSRPGGMAKNIQYF.

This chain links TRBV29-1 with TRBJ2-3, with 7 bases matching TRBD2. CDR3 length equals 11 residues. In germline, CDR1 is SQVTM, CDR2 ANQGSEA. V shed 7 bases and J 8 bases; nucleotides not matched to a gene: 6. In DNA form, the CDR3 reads TGCAGCGCCCCATGGGGGGGTACGCAGTATTTT. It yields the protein CSAPWGGTQYF.

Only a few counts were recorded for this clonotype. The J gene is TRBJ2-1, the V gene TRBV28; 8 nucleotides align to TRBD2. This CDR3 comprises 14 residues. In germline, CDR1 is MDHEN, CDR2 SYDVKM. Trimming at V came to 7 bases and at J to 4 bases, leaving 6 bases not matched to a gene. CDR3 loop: CASKQAGVYNEQFF. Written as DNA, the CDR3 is TGTGCCAGCAAGCAAGCGGGAGTATACAATGAGCAGTTCTTC.

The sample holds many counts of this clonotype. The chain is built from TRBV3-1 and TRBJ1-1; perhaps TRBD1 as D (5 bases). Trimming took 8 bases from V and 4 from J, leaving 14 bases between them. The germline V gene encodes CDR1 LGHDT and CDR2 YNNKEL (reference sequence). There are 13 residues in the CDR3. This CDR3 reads CASRKGLVTEAFF. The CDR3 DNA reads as TGTGCCAGCCGAAAGGGGCTGGTCACTGAAGCTTTCTTT.

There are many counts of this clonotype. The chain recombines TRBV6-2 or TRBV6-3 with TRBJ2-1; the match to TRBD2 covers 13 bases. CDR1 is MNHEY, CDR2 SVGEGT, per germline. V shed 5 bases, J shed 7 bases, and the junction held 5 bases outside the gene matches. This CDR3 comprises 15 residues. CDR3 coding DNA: TGTGCCAGCAGTCCCAGGGGACTAGCGGGGAATGAGCAGTTCTTC. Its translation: CASSPRGLAGNEQFF.

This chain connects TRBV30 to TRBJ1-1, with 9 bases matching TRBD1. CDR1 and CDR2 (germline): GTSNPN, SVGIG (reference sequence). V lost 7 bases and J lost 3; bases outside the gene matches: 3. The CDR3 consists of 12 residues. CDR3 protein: CALRTGDTEAFF. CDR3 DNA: TGTGCCTTGCGGACAGGGGACACTGAAGCTTTCTTT.

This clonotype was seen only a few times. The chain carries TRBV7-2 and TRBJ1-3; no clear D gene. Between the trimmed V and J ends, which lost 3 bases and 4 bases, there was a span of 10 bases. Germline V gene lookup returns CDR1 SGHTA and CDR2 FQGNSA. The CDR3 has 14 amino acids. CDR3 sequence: CASSFGPLGNTIYF. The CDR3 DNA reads TGTGCCAGCAGCTTTGGACCGTTGGGAAACACCATATATTTT.

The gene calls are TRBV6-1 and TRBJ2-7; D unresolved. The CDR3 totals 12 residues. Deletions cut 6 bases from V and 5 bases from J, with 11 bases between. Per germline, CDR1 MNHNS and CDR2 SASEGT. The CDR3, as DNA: TGTGCCAGCAGGCTCCGAGCCCACGAGCAGTACTTC. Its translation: CASRLRAHEQYF.

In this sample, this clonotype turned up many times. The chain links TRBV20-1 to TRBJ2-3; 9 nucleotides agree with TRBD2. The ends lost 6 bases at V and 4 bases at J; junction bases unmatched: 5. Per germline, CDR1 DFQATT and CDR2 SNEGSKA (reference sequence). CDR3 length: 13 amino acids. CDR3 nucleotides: TGCAGTGCCCATAGCGGGGGCCCAGATACGCAGTATTTT. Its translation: CSAHSGGPDTQYF.